The clone carrying this T cell receptor (beta chain) has more than one count but fewer than ten. With 6 bases removed from V and 2 bases from J, the gap between germline ends came to 17 bases. The V gene's germline CDR1 is MNHNY and CDR2 SVGAGI (reference sequence). CDR3 length equals 16 residues. Sequencing used immunoSEQ multiplex PCR; TCRdb keeps in-frame clones, though not all of them. The sample holds some 270,000 clones, around 87% seen once. These data belong to a study of blood T cell repertoires in COVID-19. This sequence originates from an older woman with COVID-19, enrolled during active disease. This chain uses TRBV6-6 with TRBJ1-5; tentatively, D is TRBD1 (6 bases). Sequencing input: peripheral blood. The CDR3 DNA reads as TGTGCCAGCAGCCTCCTGGGGGCTGGAGGCAATCAGCCCCAGCATTTT. Amino acid sequence: CASSLLGAGGNQPQHF.